The clone carrying this T cell receptor beta chain is categorized as large. Its target is not known. The CDR3 spans 16 residues. CDR1 WSHSY and CDR2 SAAADI come from the germline V gene. The V and J ends lost 6 bases and 4 bases, in that order; junction bases with no gene match: 9. TCRdb passed the 5' RACE reads through MiXCR, listing each CDR3 protein once. The table has a few thousand distinct CDR3 sequences, roughly a tenth seen once. Time point given: sample taken at primary tumor resection. The donors comprised approximately 72 untreated early-stage non-small cell lung cancer patients. Extraction of whole RNA from tumor, nontumor lung or frozen PBMC preceded unsorted sequencing. This sample is part of a study of spatial heterogeneity in lung cancer. On the study more broadly: Among detected sequences, beta-chain ones consistently exceeded alpha-chain ones in number. Bulk RNA-seq from matched material yielded a T cell module score that correlated strongly with TCR transcript counts in tumor regions.

Study-level points and caveats: Mutation counts in tumors were tracked by counts of expanded intratumoral alpha and beta TCRs.

The chain combines TRBV10-2 with TRBJ1-1; 12 positions match TRBD1. The sequence derives from a female donor with early-stage non-small cell lung cancer. This specimen consisted of lung tumor tissue, obtained at surgery. CDR3 bases: TGCGCCAGCAGCCAGGGACAGGGGGCGCTGAGCACTGAAGCTTTCTTT. This sequence encodes CASSQGQGALSTEAFF.